Sequencing of this T cell receptor beta chain was carried out in a study of T cell responses to AZD1222 COVID-19 vaccine. Whole-study results and caveats: With dominance at 160-218 and 743-854, vaccine-associated CD4 TCRs spanned spike. The reported proportion of spike-specific TCRs targeting unmutated variant regions was nearly half.

TCRdb's copy holds only in-frame clones and misses some; the assay was immunoSEQ multiplex PCR. Of 130,000 to 150,000 clones detected, 75% to 95% appear once; the ten largest clones hold 2.5% to 3%. Concerning this clone: The antigen remains undetermined.

The CDR3 totals 16 residues. The germline CDR1 and CDR2 sequences are MGHRA and YSYEKL. Trimming shortened V by 4 bases and J by 4 bases, and 16 bases separated the two germline ends. The sequencing here drew on peripheral blood, taken on day 0 of MenACWY control vaccination. This chain joins TRBV4-1 and TRBJ1-4; D is perhaps TRBD1 (6 bases). The source of this sequence is an adult in good health. This CDR3 is CASSPGERLLNEKLFF. The CDR3 region has the DNA TGCGCCAGCAGCCCAGGGGAGCGCTTGCTTAATGAAAAACTGTTTTTT.